This T cell receptor beta chain emerged from a study of T cell changes during pregnancy in multiple sclerosis. Data came from immunoSEQ multiplex PCR; TCRdb stores just in-frame clones and leaves some out. The sample lists 40,000 to 60,000 clones; around 94% were seen once. V trimming: 2 bases; J trimming: 2 bases; junction bases outside the gene matches: 1. Germline V CDR1 and CDR2: SGDLS, YYNGEE. This CDR3 is built from 13 residues. The material was CD8+ T cells from peripheral blood mononuclear cells, obtained before pregnancy. This TCR was recovered from a female donor with multiple sclerosis, enrolled in a pregnancy study. V is TRBV9 and J is TRBJ2-7, with 7 bases matching TRBD1. CDR3 DNA: TGTGCCAGCAGCGTGGGACAGACCTACGAGCAGTACTTC. It translates to CASSVGQTYEQYF.